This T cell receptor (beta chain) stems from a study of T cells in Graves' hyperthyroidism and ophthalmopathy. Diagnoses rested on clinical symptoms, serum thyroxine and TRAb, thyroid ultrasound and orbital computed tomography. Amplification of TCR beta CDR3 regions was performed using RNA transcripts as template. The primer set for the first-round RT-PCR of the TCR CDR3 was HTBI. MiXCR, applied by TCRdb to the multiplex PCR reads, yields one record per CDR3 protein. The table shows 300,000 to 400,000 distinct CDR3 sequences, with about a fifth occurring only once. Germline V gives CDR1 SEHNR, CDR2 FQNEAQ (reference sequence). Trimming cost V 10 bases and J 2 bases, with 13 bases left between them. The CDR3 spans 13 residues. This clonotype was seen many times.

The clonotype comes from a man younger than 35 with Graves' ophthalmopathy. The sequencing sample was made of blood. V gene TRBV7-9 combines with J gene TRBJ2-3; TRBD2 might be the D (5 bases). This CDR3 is CATNSATTDTQYF. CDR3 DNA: TGTGCCACCAATAGCGCCACCACAGATACGCAGTATTTT.